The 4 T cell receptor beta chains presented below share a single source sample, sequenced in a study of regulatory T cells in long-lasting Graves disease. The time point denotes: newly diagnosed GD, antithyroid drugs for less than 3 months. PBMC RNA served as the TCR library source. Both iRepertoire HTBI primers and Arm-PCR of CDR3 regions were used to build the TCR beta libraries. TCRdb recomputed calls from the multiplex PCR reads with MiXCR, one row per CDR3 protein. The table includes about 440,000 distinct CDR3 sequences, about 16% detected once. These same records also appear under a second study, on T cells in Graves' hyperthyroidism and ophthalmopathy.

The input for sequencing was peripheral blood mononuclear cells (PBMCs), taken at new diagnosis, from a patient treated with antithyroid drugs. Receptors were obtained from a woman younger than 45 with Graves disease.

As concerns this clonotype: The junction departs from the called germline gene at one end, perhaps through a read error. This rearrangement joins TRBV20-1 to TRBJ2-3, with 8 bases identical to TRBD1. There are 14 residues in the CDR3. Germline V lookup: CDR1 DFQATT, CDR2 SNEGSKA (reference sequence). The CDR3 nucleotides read TGCAGTGCTGGATGGACAGGGTTCCAAGAGACCCAGTACTTT. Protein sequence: CSAGWTGFQETQYF.

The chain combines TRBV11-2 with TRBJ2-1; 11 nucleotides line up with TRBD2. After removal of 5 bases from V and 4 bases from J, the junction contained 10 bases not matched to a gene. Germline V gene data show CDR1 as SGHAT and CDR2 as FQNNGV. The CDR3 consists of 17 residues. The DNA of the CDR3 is TGTGCCAGCAGCAGCAGAGGGGGACTAGCGGTATACAATGAGCAGTTCTTC. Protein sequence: CASSSRGGLAVYNEQFF.

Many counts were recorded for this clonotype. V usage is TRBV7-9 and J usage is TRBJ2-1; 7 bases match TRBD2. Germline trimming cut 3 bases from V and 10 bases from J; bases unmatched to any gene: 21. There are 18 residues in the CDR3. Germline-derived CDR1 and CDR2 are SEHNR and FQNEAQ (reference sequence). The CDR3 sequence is CASSFTLGGGLLYGEQFF. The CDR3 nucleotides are TGTGCCAGCAGCTTTACACTGGGGGGAGGGCTCCTCTATGGGGAGCAGTTCTTC.

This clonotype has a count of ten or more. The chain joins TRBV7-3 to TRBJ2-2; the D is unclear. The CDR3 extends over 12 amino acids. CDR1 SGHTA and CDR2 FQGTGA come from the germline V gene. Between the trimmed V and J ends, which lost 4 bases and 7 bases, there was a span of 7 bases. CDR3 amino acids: CASSSNSGELFF. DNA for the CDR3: TGTGCCAGCAGCTCCAATAGCGGGGAGCTGTTTTTT.